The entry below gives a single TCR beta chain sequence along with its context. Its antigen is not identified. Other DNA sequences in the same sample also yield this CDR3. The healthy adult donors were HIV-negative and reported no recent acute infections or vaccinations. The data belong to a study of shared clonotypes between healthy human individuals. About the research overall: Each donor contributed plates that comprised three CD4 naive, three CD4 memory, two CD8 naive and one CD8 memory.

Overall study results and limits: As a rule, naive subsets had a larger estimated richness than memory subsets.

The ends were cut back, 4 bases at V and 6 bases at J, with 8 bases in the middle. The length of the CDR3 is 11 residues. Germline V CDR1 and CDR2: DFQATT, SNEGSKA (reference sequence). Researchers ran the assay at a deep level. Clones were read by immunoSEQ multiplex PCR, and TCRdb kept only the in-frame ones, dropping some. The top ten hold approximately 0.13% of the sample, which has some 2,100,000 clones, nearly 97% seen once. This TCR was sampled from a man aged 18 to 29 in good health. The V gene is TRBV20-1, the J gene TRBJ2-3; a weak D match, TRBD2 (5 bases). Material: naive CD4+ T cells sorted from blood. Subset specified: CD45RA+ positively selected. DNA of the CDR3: TGCAGTGCTATCCTAGCTGATACGCAGTATTTT. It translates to CSAILADTQYF.